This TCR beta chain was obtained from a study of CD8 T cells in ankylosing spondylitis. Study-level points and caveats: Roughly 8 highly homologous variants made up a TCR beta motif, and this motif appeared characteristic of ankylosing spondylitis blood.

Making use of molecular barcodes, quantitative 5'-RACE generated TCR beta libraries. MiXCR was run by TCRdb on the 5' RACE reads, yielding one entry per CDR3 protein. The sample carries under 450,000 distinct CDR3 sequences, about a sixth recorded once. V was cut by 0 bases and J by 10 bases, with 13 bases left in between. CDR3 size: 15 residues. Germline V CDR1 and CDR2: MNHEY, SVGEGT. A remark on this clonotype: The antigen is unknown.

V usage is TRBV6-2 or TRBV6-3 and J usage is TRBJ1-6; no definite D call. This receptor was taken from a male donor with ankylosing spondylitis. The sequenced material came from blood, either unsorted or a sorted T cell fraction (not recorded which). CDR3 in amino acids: CASSYSREVRSPLHF. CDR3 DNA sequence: TGTGCCAGCAGTTACTCTAGGGAAGTCCGGTCACCCCTCCACTTT.